The next 2 T cell receptor beta chains were all read from a single sample in a study of regulatory T cells in long-lasting Graves disease. Library construction for TCR beta used iRepertoire HTBI primers and Arm-PCR of CDR3 regions. TCRdb independently ran MiXCR on the multiplex PCR reads; one entry per CDR3 protein. Altogether about 460,000 distinct CDR3 sequences are present, under 25% being singletons, with the ten largest covering about an eighth. Stated time point: persistent/refractory GD, antithyroid drugs over 5 years with positive TRAb. After RNA was extracted from PBMCs, the TCR library was made from it. Sequenced here: peripheral blood mononuclear cells (PBMCs), sampled when the disease was refractory, from a patient treated with antithyroid drugs. The source is a female donor with Graves disease.

At least ten counts were recorded for this clonotype. The gene calls are TRBV20-1 and TRBJ1-2; 7 bases agree with TRBD1. The CDR3 sequence is 13 residues long. Germline loops: CDR1 DFQATT, CDR2 SNEGSKA (reference sequence). J was trimmed by 3 bases and V by 6 bases; bases with no gene match: 7. This CDR3 reads CSATTGRDYGYTF. The CDR3 DNA sequence: TGCAGTGCCACGACAGGGCGGGACTATGGCTACACCTTC.

This clonotype has more than one count but fewer than ten. V gene TRBV10-3 combines with J gene TRBJ1-1; weak D call: TRBD1 (5 bases). This CDR3 has 17 amino acids. The V gene lost 0 bases and the J gene lost 5 bases, with 19 bases spanning the gap. Germline values: CDR1 ENHRY, CDR2 SYGVKD. The CDR3 loop reads CAISESTPGRGGTEAFF. The CDR3 DNA reads TGTGCCATCAGTGAGTCGACTCCGGGGAGGGGAGGGACTGAAGCTTTCTTT.